Below, 25 T cell receptor beta chains from the same sample are listed, as sequenced in a study of T cell clonality in common variable immunodeficiency. TCRdb's copy holds only in-frame clones and misses some; the assay was immunoSEQ multiplex PCR. The sample counts tens of thousands of clones, none seen once; the ten largest own about 6%. The sample consisted of peripheral blood mononuclear cells. The receptors were sampled from a person aged 18 to 75 in good health.

At least ten counts were recorded for this clone. The sequence runs out 3 residues before the end of the CDR3; the remainder is reconstructed from the germline J gene. The rearrangement uses TRBV20-1 and TRBJ2-5; a possible D gene is TRBD2 (7 bases). The CDR3 extends over 13 amino acids. Trimming took 2 bases from V and 5 from J, leaving 12 bases between them. Germline V gene lookup returns CDR1 DFQATT and CDR2 SNEGSKA (reference sequence). CDR3 protein: CSARTGGRETQYF. The covered CDR3 bases are TGCAGTGCTAGAACGGGGGGCCGTGAGACC.

This clone was seen ten or more times. CDR3 region: CAWGEGSPGETQYF. CDR3 bases read: TGTGCCTGGGGAGAGGGGTCTCCGGGAGAGACC. The V call is TRBV30, the J call TRBJ2-5, with D possibly being TRBD1 or TRBD2 (5 bases each). The read ends 3 residues before the CDR3 terminus; that terminus is restored from the germline J gene. With 5 bases removed from V and 4 bases from J, the gap between germline ends came to 17 bases. The germline CDR1 and CDR2 sequences are GTSNPN and SVGIG (reference sequence). The CDR3 spans 14 residues.

This clone was seen ten or more times. The sequence runs out 3 residues before the end of the CDR3; the remainder is reconstructed from the germline J gene. The chain links TRBV5-6 to TRBJ1-6; D not resolved. The germline CDR1 and CDR2 sequences are SGHDT and YYEEEE. Trimming pared 0 bases from V and 7 bases from J, leaving 11 bases between. The CDR3 has 15 amino acids. The sequenced part of the CDR3 DNA is TGTGCCAGCAGCTTGGTGCCCACGGGGAATTCACCC. This codes for CASSLVPTGNSP. The whole CDR3 protein reads CASSLVPTGNSPLHF.

This clone was observed many times. Coverage ceases 3 residues before the CDR3 finishes, and the germline J gene fills in the end. The chain links TRBV19 to TRBJ2-2; 11 nucleotides line up with TRBD1. The length of the CDR3 is 13 residues. Germline V gene sequence: CDR1 LNHDA, CDR2 SQIVND (reference sequence). The trim removed 8 bases at V and 6 bases at J, leaving 2 bases unmatched. The part of the CDR3 DNA that was read is TGTGCCAGTGGGACAGGGGGTCCCGGGGAG. It translates to CASGTGGPGE. The CDR3 in its entirety is CASGTGGPGELFF.

This clone came up many times. Sequencing ends 3 residues short of the CDR3 end; the germline J gene provides the rest. The V call is TRBV6-1, the J call TRBJ2-2; 7 nucleotides align to TRBD2. The germline gives CDR1 MNHNS, CDR2 SASEGT. V lost 3 bases, J lost 8 bases, and 6 bases stayed unmatched. This CDR3 contains 14 residues. CDR3 amino acids: CASSESSGTGELFF. Incomplete CDR3 DNA: TGTGCCAGCAGTGAGTCTAGCGGCACGGGGGAG.

Worth noting for this clone: Coverage ceases 3 residues before the CDR3 finishes, and the germline J gene fills in the end. The genes are TRBV5-1 and TRBJ2-5; 8 bases match TRBD1. The CDR3 has 13 amino acids. J was trimmed by 5 bases and V by 4 bases; bases with no gene match: 4. From germline, CDR1 is SGHRS and CDR2 YFSETQ. CDR3 DNA, as far as it was read: TGCGCCAGCAGCGGGAGGACAGGGGAGACC. Protein product: CASSGRTGET. The complete CDR3 protein is CASSGRTGETQYF.

This clone was recorded at least ten times. The DNA read from the CDR3 is TGCGCCAGCAGGAAGGTGGGCGAGACC. Translating gives CASRKVGET. The full CDR3 protein reads CASRKVGETQYF. V gene TRBV5-1 combines with J gene TRBJ2-5; no definite D call. The CDR3 end is not reached by the read, which stops 3 residues before it; the germline J gene fills it in. Germline values: CDR1 SGHRS, CDR2 YFSETQ. This CDR3 has 12 amino acids. V lost 5 bases and J lost 5, with 10 bases in between. The full variable domain, with the rest looked up from reference TRBV5-1 and TRBJ2-5, is KAGVTQTPRYLIKTRGQQVTLSCSPISGHRSVSWYQQTPGQGLQFLFEYFSETQRNKGNFPGRFSGRQFSNSRSEMNVSTLELGDSALYLCASRKVGETQYFGPGTRLLVL.

This clone was counted ten times or more. Read sequence stops 3 residues before the CDR3 end, and the germline J gene provides the missing end. The V and J genes are TRBV4-1 and TRBJ2-2; 8 positions match TRBD1. Germline CDR1 reads MGHRA; CDR2 reads YSYEKL. The CDR3 is 16 residues long. J gave up 8 bases and V 0 bases, and 8 bases lay outside the gene matches. CDR3 DNA, as far as it was read: TGCGCCAGCAGCCAAGAGGCAGGGGGCGTTGGGGGGGAG. This codes for CASSQEAGGVGGE. The complete CDR3 protein is CASSQEAGGVGGELFF.

In this sample, this clone turned up many times. Read data end 3 residues before the CDR3 end; the end is taken from the germline J gene. The chain carries TRBV13 and TRBJ2-7; D is undetermined. The length of the CDR3 is 16 residues. Trimming cost V 5 bases and J 0 bases, with 17 bases left between them. The germline gives CDR1 PRHDT, CDR2 FYEKMQ (reference sequence). The covered CDR3 bases are TGTGCCAGCAGCCGAAGTCAAGGTGTCAGCTCCTACGAG. It translates to CASSRSQGVSSYE. The whole CDR3 is CASSRSQGVSSYEQYF. Based on the CDR3 plus reference TRBV13 and TRBJ2-7, the full variable domain is AAGVIQSPRHLIKEKRETATLKCYPIPRHDTVYWYQQGPGQDPQFLISFYEKMQSDKGSIPDRFSAQQFSDYHSELNMSSLELGDSALYFCASSRSQGVSSYEQYFGPGTRLTVT.

Only a few counts were recorded for this clone. The missing CDR3 end, 3 residues past where the read stops, is filled in from the germline J gene. The chain is built from TRBV18 and TRBJ1-5; 8 bases align to TRBD1. In germline, CDR1 is KGHSH, CDR2 LQKENI. The CDR3 length is 15 residues. V trimming: 6 bases; J trimming: 2 bases; junction bases outside the gene matches: 6. The sequenced CDR3 bases are TGTGCCAGCTCCCCGACAGGGGTGGGCAATCAGCCC. Its protein is CASSPTGVGNQP. The full CDR3 reads CASSPTGVGNQPQHF.

There are many counts of this clone. The read ends 3 residues before the CDR3 terminus; that terminus is restored from the germline J gene. The chain is built from TRBV4-1 and TRBJ2-4; TRBD2 is a possible D gene (6 bases). V was clipped by 6 bases and J by 7 bases, with 13 bases between them. CDR1 is MGHRA and CDR2 is YSYEKL in the germline V gene. CDR3 length: 13 residues. CDR3 amino acids: CASRSEAGNIQYF. The covered CDR3 bases are TGCGCCAGCAGATCAGAGGCGGGGAACATT.

This clone was observed a few times. The junction departs from germline at one end; a sequencing error may be responsible. The read finishes 3 residues shy of the CDR3 end, and the germline J gene is used to complete it. V usage is TRBV18 and J usage is TRBJ2-3; the D gene is possibly TRBD2 (6 bases). This CDR3 comprises 16 residues. CDR1 is KGHSH, CDR2 LQKENI, per germline. CDR3 region: CASSPPGRGLKETQYF. CDR3 DNA, as far as it was read: TGTGCCAGCTCCCCACCAGGCAGAGGACTAAAAGAGACG. The variable domain in full, completed from reference TRBV18 and TRBJ2-3, reads NAGVMQNPRHLVRRRGQEARLRCSPMKGHSHVYWYRQLPEEGLKFMVYLQKENIIDESGMPKERFSAEFPKEGPSILRIQQVVRGDSAAYFCASSPPGRGLKETQYFGPGTRLTVL.

This clone was counted ten times or more. The read falls 3 residues short of the CDR3 end, and the missing part is taken from the germline J gene. The chain is built from TRBV5-1 and TRBJ1-4; 8 bases line up with TRBD1. The CDR3 length is 15 residues. Trimming cost V 1 base and J 7 bases; bases outside gene matches: 6. Germline V gene data show CDR1 as SGHRS and CDR2 as YFSETQ. CDR3 residues: CASSLSGGDGEKLFF. Partial CDR3 DNA: TGCGCCAGCAGCTTGTCAGGGGGCGATGGTGAAAAA. The full variable domain, rest sourced from reference TRBV5-1 and TRBJ1-4, is KAGVTQTPRYLIKTRGQQVTLSCSPISGHRSVSWYQQTPGQGLQFLFEYFSETQRNKGNFPGRFSGRQFSNSRSEMNVSTLELGDSALYLCASSLSGGDGEKLFFGSGTQLSVL.

Note on this clone: The observed sequence ends 3 residues before the CDR3 terminus, with the missing tail filled in from the germline J gene. The chain has TRBV20-1 and TRBJ1-4; D is unresolved. Germline V gene lookup returns CDR1 DFQATT and CDR2 SNEGSKA (reference sequence). This CDR3 is built from 16 residues. The CDR3 here is CSASRRSTGWNSPLFF. CDR3 bases read: TGCAGTGCTAGTCGTCGTTCCACCGGGTGGAATTCACCA.

Note on this clone: The CDR3 end falls 3 residues outside the read, so it is completed with the germline J gene. The V gene is TRBV11-2, the J gene TRBJ2-7; no clear D. The CDR3 covers 12 residues. The V gene lost 2 bases and the J gene lost 3 bases, with 5 bases spanning the gap. Germline V gene data show CDR1 as SGHAT and CDR2 as FQNNGV. CDR3 DNA, as far as it was read: TGTGCCAGCAGCTTAACCGGCTACGAG. It codes for CASSLTGYE. The full CDR3 protein reads CASSLTGYEQYF.

This clone turned up a few times. The CDR3 end lies 3 residues beyond the end of the read and is filled in from the germline J gene. The V gene is TRBV5-6, the J gene TRBJ2-2, with D perhaps matching TRBD2 (6 bases). The CDR3 length is 15 residues. Germline values: CDR1 SGHDT, CDR2 YYEEEE. The DNA read from the CDR3 is TGTGCCAGCAGCGGACGGACGGGGGATAATTCACCG. It translates to CASSGRTGDNSP. The entire CDR3 protein is CASSGRTGDNSPLFF.

In this sample, this clone turned up many times. The read ends 3 residues shy of where the CDR3 ends; the end is completed using the germline J gene. The chain has TRBV12-5 and TRBJ2-2, with D perhaps matching TRBD1 (6 bases). This CDR3 comprises 12 residues. V was cut by 7 bases and J by 7 bases, with 10 bases left in between. The germline V gene encodes CDR1 LGHNT and CDR2 FRNRAP. The CDR3 here is CASAQGSGELFF. CDR3 DNA (partial): TGTGCTAGTGCCCAGGGGAGCGGGGAG.

This clone was observed at least ten times. The sequence runs out 3 residues before the end of the CDR3; the remainder is reconstructed from the germline J gene. The chain joins TRBV4-2 to TRBJ1-4, with 7 bases aligning to TRBD1. V lost 6 bases, J lost 7 bases, and 8 bases stayed unmatched. The CDR3 has 14 residues. Germline CDR1 is LGHNA and CDR2 is YNFKEQ. CDR3 bases read: TGTGCCAGCAGTCAGGGGACAGAGCCTGAAAAA. It codes for CASSQGTEPEK. In full, the CDR3 is CASSQGTEPEKLFF.

Many counts were recorded for this clone. Incomplete CDR3 DNA: TGTGCCAGTAGCCCTACAGGGATTGATAATTCACCC. It specifies CASSPTGIDNSP. The entire CDR3 sequence reads CASSPTGIDNSPLHF. V is TRBV19 and J is TRBJ1-6, with D tentatively TRBD1 (6 bases). Coverage ceases 3 residues before the CDR3 finishes, and the germline J gene fills in the end. The germline CDR1 and CDR2 sequences are LNHDA and SQIVND (reference sequence). Trimming removed 6 bases from V and 5 bases from J, with 14 bases in between. There are 15 residues in the CDR3.

This clone was observed at least ten times. The CDR3 end is not reached by the read, which stops 3 residues before it; the germline J gene fills it in. The rearrangement joins TRBV4-1 to TRBJ2-1; 9 nucleotides match TRBD2. Per the germline V gene, CDR1 is MGHRA and CDR2 is YSYEKL. The J segment lost 1 base and the V segment lost 1 base, leaving 8 bases of the junction unmatched. The CDR3 spans 18 residues. The CDR3: CASSQGVAGALSYNEQFF. CDR3 DNA (partial): TGCGCCAGCAGCCAAGGGGTAGCGGGGGCCCTATCCTACAATGAG.

This clone was seen repeatedly, ten times or more. The read falls 3 residues short of the CDR3 end, and the missing part is taken from the germline J gene. The rearrangement uses TRBV7-6 and TRBJ1-2, with 8 bases matching TRBD1. Looked up from germline, CDR1 is SGHVS and CDR2 is FNYEAQ. After removal of 5 bases from V and 6 bases from J, the junction contained 8 bases not matched to a gene. The CDR3 length is 14 residues. The CDR3 sequence: CASSPDRGGHGYTF. The sequenced CDR3 bases are TGTGCCAGCAGCCCCGACAGGGGAGGACATGGC.

This clone appeared many times. The read ends 3 residues early relative to the CDR3; the germline J gene fills the gap. J is TRBJ1-6 and V is TRBV5-4, with D possibly matching TRBD1 (6 bases). V was shortened by 3 bases and J by 8 bases, with 15 bases between the two germline ends. The CDR3 is 15 amino acids. Germline V lookup: CDR1 SGHNT, CDR2 YYREEE (reference sequence). The CDR3 region is CASSSGSSGDSPLHF. The CDR3 DNA, read in part, is TGTGCCAGCAGCTCCGGGAGTTCAGGGGATTCACCC.

This clone appeared a few times. Sequencing ends 3 residues short of the CDR3 end; the germline J gene provides the rest. V gene TRBV11-3 combines with J gene TRBJ2-3; D may be TRBD1 (5 bases). CDR1 is SGHNT and CDR2 is YENEEA in the germline V gene. The V end was cut by 0 bases, the J end by 4 bases, with 5 bases between. This CDR3 is 13 amino acids long. The part of the CDR3 DNA that was read is TGTGCCAGCAGCTTAGACAGGGCAGATACG. Protein: CASSLDRADT. The entire CDR3 protein is CASSLDRADTQYF.

Concerning this clone: With the read ending 3 residues before the CDR3 end, the germline J gene is used to fill in that end. The genes are TRBV18 and TRBJ2-2; possibly TRBD2 for D (6 bases). Germline values: CDR1 KGHSH, CDR2 LQKENI. CDR3 size: 16 residues. V lost 0 bases, J lost 2 bases, and 10 bases lay in between. The DNA read from the CDR3 is TGTGCCAGCTCACCACCGCTTAGCGGTAACACCGGGGAG. This encodes CASSPPLSGNTGE. The whole CDR3 is CASSPPLSGNTGELFF.

This clone occurred many times. The observed sequence ends 3 residues before the CDR3 terminus, with the missing tail filled in from the germline J gene. The chain couples TRBV5-4 to TRBJ1-1; D call uncertain. The CDR3 covers 14 residues. Deletions cut 7 bases from V and 3 bases from J, with 16 bases between. From germline, CDR1 is SGHNT and CDR2 YYREEE (reference sequence). CDR3 DNA, as far as it was read: TGTGCCAGCGGTATACTGCGTCTGGACACTGAA. Encoded protein: CASGILRLDTE. The full-length CDR3 reads as CASGILRLDTEAFF.